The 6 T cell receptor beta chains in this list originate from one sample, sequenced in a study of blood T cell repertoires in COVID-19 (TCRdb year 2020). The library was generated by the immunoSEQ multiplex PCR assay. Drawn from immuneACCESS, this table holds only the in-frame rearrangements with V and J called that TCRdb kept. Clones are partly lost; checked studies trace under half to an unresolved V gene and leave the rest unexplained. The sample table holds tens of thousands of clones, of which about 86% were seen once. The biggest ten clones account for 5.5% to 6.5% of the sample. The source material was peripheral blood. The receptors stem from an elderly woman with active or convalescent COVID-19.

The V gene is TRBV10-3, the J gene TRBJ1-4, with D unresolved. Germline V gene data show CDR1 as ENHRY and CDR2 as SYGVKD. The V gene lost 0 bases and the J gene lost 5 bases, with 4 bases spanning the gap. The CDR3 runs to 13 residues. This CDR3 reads CAISESRNEKLFF. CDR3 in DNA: TGTGCCATCAGTGAGTCCAGGAATGAAAAACTGTTTTTT.

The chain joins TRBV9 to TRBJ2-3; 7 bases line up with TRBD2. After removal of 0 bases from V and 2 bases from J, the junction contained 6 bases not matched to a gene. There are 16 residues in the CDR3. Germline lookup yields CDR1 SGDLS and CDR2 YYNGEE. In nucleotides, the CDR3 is TGTGCCAGCAGCGTAGTGGCTAGCGGTTCCACAGATACGCAGTATTTT. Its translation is CASSVVASGSTDTQYF. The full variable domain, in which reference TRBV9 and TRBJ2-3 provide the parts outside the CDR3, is DSGVTQTPKHLITATGQRVTLRCSPRSGDLSVYWYQQSLDQGLQFLIQYYNGEERAKGNILERFSAQQFPDLHSELNLSSLELGDSALYFCASSVVASGSTDTQYFGPGTRLTVL.

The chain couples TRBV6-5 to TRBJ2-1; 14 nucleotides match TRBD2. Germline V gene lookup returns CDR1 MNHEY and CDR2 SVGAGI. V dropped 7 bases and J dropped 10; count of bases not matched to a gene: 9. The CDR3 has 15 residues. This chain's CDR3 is CASNSRGLAGAEQFF. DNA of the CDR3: TGTGCCAGCAACTCACGGGGACTAGCGGGAGCGGAGCAGTTCTTC.

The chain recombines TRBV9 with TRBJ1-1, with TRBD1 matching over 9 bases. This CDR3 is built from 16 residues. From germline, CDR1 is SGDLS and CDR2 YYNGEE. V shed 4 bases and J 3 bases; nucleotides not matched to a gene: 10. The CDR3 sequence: CASSPGTGHRDTEAFF. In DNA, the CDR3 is TGTGCCAGCAGCCCCGGGACAGGGCACAGGGACACTGAAGCTTTCTTT. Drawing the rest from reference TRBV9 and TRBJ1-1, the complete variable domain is DSGVTQTPKHLITATGQRVTLRCSPRSGDLSVYWYQQSLDQGLQFLIQYYNGEERAKGNILERFSAQQFPDLHSELNLSSLELGDSALYFCASSPGTGHRDTEAFFGQGTRLTVV.

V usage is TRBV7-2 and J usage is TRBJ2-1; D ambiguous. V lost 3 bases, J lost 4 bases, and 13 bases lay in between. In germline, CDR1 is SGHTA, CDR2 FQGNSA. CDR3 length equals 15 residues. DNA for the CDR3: TGTGCCAGCAGCTTCACCCCCGGTTCTTACAATGAGCAGTTCTTC. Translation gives CASSFTPGSYNEQFF.

The CDR3 sequence: CASSPLEGEKLFF. CDR3 coding DNA: TGTGCCAGCTCACCACTTGAGGGAGAAAAACTGTTTTTT. This rearrangement joins TRBV18 to TRBJ1-4; D not certain. V was cut by 1 base and J by 8 bases, with 8 bases left in between. Germline lookup yields CDR1 KGHSH and CDR2 LQKENI. CDR3 length equals 13 residues.